This is a list of T cell receptor beta chains from one sample in a study of blood T cell repertoires in COVID-19. Sequencing used immunoSEQ multiplex PCR; TCRdb keeps in-frame clones, though not all of them. The table has about 150,000 clones, around 75% seen once. The sample consisted of peripheral blood. The receptors originated from a woman older than 75 with acute or convalescent COVID-19. CDR3s include the opening cysteine and the closing phenylalanine or tryptophan. D genes are given only for firm matches. Rows may omit the clone size; those that give it use once, few, many or a size class.

cdr3_length j_call clone_size v_call d_call cdr3_aa cdr3_nt
14 TRBJ2-5 . TRBV28 TRBD2 CASRGGRAVKTQYF TGTGCCAGCAGAGGAGGGAGGGCCGTGAAGACCCAGTACTTC
14 TRBJ2-7 . TRBV5-4 . CASSLDNGPYEQYF TGTGCCAGCAGCTTGGATAACGGTCCCTACGAGCAGTACTTC
16 TRBJ1-1 . TRBV5-1 . CASSLRPGHLNTEAFF TGCGCCAGCAGCTTGAGGCCGGGACACTTGAACACTGAAGCTTTCTTT
14 TRBJ2-1 . TRBV11-2 . CASSLVGTGNEQFF TGTGCCAGCAGCTTGGTGGGGACTGGCAATGAGCAGTTCTTC
13 TRBJ1-1 . TRBV5-1 TRBD1 CASSWDGTGEAFF TGCGCCAGCAGCTGGGACGGGACAGGAGAAGCTTTCTTT
14 TRBJ1-5 . TRBV7-8 TRBD1 CASSPGQAGQPQHF TGTGCCAGCAGCCCCGGACAGGCCGGGCAGCCCCAGCATTTT
16 TRBJ2-5 . TRBV18 TRBD2 CASSRGLAGVQETQYF TGTGCCAGCTCACGCGGACTAGCGGGGGTACAAGAGACCCAGTACTTC
14 TRBJ2-2 . TRBV27 . CASTRQGGTGELFF TGTGCCAGCACGAGGCAGGGAGGCACCGGGGAGCTGTTTTTT
13 TRBJ2-7 . TRBV11-2 TRBD1 CASATGQENEQYF TGTGCCAGCGCCACGGGACAGGAAAACGAGCAGTACTTC
15 TRBJ2-1 . TRBV9 TRBD1 CASSVGQGAGDEQFF TGTGCCAGCAGCGTCGGACAGGGCGCAGGTGATGAGCAGTTCTTC
17 TRBJ2-5 . TRBV20-1 TRBD1 CSASSWGTGALEGTQYF TGCAGTGCTAGTTCCTGGGGGACAGGGGCTTTGGAGGGGACCCAGTACTTC
13 TRBJ1-3 once TRBV18 . CASSPQGSNTIYF TGTGCCAGCTCACCGCAGGGGAGCAACACCATATATTTT
14 TRBJ1-1 . TRBV4-1 . CASSRAVVNTEAFF TGCGCCAGCAGCAGAGCCGTCGTGAACACTGAAGCTTTCTTT
16 TRBJ1-2 . TRBV2 . CASSETMAHGGGGYTF TGTGCCAGCAGTGAAACCATGGCCCACGGAGGCGGGGGCTACACCTTC
11 TRBJ2-7 once TRBV5-1 . CASSGRYEQYF TGCGCCAGCAGCGGCCGCTACGAGCAGTACTTC
15 TRBJ2-1 once TRBV18 . CASSPNDNSYNEQFF TGTGCCAGCTCACCCAACGACAATTCCTACAATGAGCAGTTCTTC
14 TRBJ1-2 . TRBV3-1/TRBV3-2 . CASSQVAANYGYTF TGTGCCAGCAGCCAAGTCGCAGCTAACTATGGCTACACCTTC